The 4 T cell receptor beta chains below were found in one sample sequenced in a study of blood T cell repertoires in COVID-19. Assay used: immunoSEQ multiplex PCR; TCRdb lists only in-frame clones, some missing. The sample consists of around 100,000 clones, 80% to 90% of them appearing once. The specimen sequenced was peripheral blood. These receptors were taken from a human donor in a cohort sampled during active COVID-19.

The chain joins TRBV6-5 to TRBJ2-7; TRBD1 might be the D (7 bases). Trimming cost V 2 bases and J 3 bases, with 11 bases left between them. The germline gives CDR1 MNHEY, CDR2 SVGAGI. CDR3 size: 14 residues. This CDR3 reads CASSYGQGGYEQYF. The CDR3 DNA follows: TGTGCCAGCAGTTACGGGCAGGGGGGCTACGAGCAGTACTTC.

This clone was recorded only once. This chain links TRBV5-3 with TRBJ2-2, with D possibly TRBD1 on 6 matching bases. TRBV5-3 is sorted into the ORF group, with uncertain function. This CDR3 spans 14 amino acids. V was trimmed by 3 bases and J by 6 bases, leaving 12 bases between them. CDR3 in DNA: TGTGCCAGAAGCTCCGCACAGGGTCCCGGGGAGCTGTTTTTT. Protein sequence: CARSSAQGPGELFF.

The chain couples TRBV5-6 to TRBJ2-1, with D unresolved. This CDR3 region has 15 residues. V lost 1 base to trimming and J lost 0 bases, with 8 bases between them. Germline V gene sequence: CDR1 SGHDT, CDR2 YYEEEE. The CDR3 region is CASSLRSSSYNEQFF. The DNA for the CDR3 is TGTGCCAGCAGCTTGAGGAGTTCCTCCTACAATGAGCAGTTCTTC.

The chain carries TRBV4-3 and TRBJ1-1, with 8 bases fitting TRBD1. Germline trimming cut 5 bases from V and 0 bases from J; bases unmatched to any gene: 5. Germline V lookup: CDR1 LGHNA, CDR2 YSLEER. The CDR3 length is 15 residues. In nucleotides, the CDR3 is TGCGCCAGCAGCTTACAGGGGGATCTGAACACTGAAGCTTTCTTT. Its protein is CASSLQGDLNTEAFF.